This T cell receptor (beta chain) is from a study of blood T cell repertoires in COVID-19. Whole-study context: There were acute and convalescent COVID-19 samples, and they came from the United States, Italy and Spain. Nucleic acid was either cDNA or gDNA, and it came from T cells, B-cell-depleted T cells, or PBMCs.

V dropped 4 bases and J dropped 4; count of bases not matched to a gene: 11. The CDR3 sequence is 16 residues long. Germline V gene data show CDR1 as SGHVS and CDR2 as FNYEAQ. Original processing notes: Estimation of nucleated cell counts was performed using reference gene primer amplification. TCRdb's table, derived via immunoSEQ multiplex PCR, lists solely in-frame clones and lacks some. Clone size and the V and J calls come from that table; the DNA yielded D and trimming. In the table there are 130,000 to 150,000 clones, around 80% of which are singletons. Sequencing was carried out using peripheral blood. The chain has TRBV7-6 and TRBJ2-7; 9 bases are shared with TRBD1. The TCR originated in a human donor in a cohort sampled during active COVID-19. In DNA, the CDR3 is TGTGCCAGCAGCTCTCGAGTGGGACAGGGTTTATACGAGCAGTACTTC. It specifies CASSSRVGQGLYEQYF.